Listed below are T cell receptor beta chains from one sample, sequenced in a study of blood T cells in healthy people across ages. TCRdb re-called the 5' RACE reads through MiXCR, storing one row per CDR3 protein. The repertoire consists of hundreds of thousands of distinct CDR3 sequences, with roughly 49% occurring once and the leading ten covering around a third. The sequencing sample was made of blood. The source of these receptors is a woman aged 60-75 years in good health. The CDR3 runs from the conserved cysteine through the conserved F or W. The D gene is left open where the match is weak. Rows give clone size only sometimes, using once, few, many, or a class for an expanded clone.

j_call v_call clone_size d_call cdr3_aa cdr3_nt
TRBJ1-4 TRBV7-2 - - CASSLVPGTDLGEKLFF TGTGCCAGCAGCTTAGTTCCGGGCACCGATCTCGGTGAAAAACTGTTTTTT
TRBJ2-3 TRBV15 - - CATSPLGDTQYF TGTGCCACCAGCCCCCTAGGGGATACGCAGTATTTT
TRBJ2-2 TRBV30 many - CAGRDRGNTGELFF TGTGCCGGCCGCGACAGAGGAAACACCGGGGAGCTGTTTTTT
TRBJ1-6 TRBV27 - - CASSFRAEQNSPLHF TGTGCCAGCAGTTTCCGCGCGGAACAGAATTCACCCCTCCACTTT
TRBJ2-5 TRBV15 many - CATSRAEQETQYF TGTGCCACCAGCAGAGCGGAACAAGAGACCCAGTACTTC
TRBJ2-1 TRBV12-3/TRBV12-4 - TRBD2 CASSLGRRGLAGGANFYNEQFF TGTGCCAGCAGTTTAGGTAGGAGGGGGCTAGCGGGAGGAGCGAACTTCTACAATGAGCAGTTCTTC
TRBJ1-1 TRBV4-3 - - CASTPFLSGSTEAFF TGCGCCAGCACCCCATTCCTCTCCGGATCCACTGAAGCTTTCTTT
TRBJ2-7 TRBV5-1 few TRBD2 CASARALAQSSYNEQYF TGCGCCAGCGCAAGGGCACTAGCGCAGAGCTCCTACAATGAGCAGTACTTC
TRBJ2-6 TRBV7-3 - - CASTQSTGSLEPAGANVLTF TGTGCCAGCACCCAATCGACAGGCTCCCTGGAACCAGCTGGGGCCAACGTCCTGACTTTC
TRBJ2-7 TRBV28 few TRBD2 CASSPGGLAGVYEQYF TGTGCCAGCAGTCCCGGCGGACTAGCGGGCGTTTACGAGCAGTACTTC
TRBJ1-1 TRBV6-5 - - CASSYSYNGNTEAFF TGTGCCAGCAGTTACTCGTACAACGGGAACACTGAAGCTTTCTTT
TRBJ2-3 TRBV7-3 once - CASSLRIGGVETDTQYF TGTGCCAGCAGCTTAAGAATTGGGGGCGTAGAGACAGATACGCAGTATTTT
TRBJ1-6 TRBV20-1 few TRBD1 CSARRDRRDSPLHF TGCAGTGCTAGACGGGACAGGCGTGATTCACCCCTCCACTTT
TRBJ1-1 TRBV30 - - CAWRSGMNTEAFF TGTGCCTGGAGGTCAGGGATGAACACTGAAGCTTTCTTT
TRBJ2-1 TRBV2 - - CASKVEGAKQFF TGTGCCAGCAAAGTGGAGGGGGCGAAGCAGTTCTTC
TRBJ2-3 TRBV20-1 - TRBD2 CSARSGLAGADTQYF TGCAGTGCTAGATCGGGACTAGCGGGAGCTGATACGCAGTATTTT
TRBJ1-6 TRBV7-2 - TRBD1 CASSLVPGGPYNSPLHF TGTGCCAGCAGCTTAGTCCCAGGGGGACCCTATAATTCACCCCTCCACTTT
TRBJ2-7 TRBV27 - TRBD1 CASSLSIPQGAYEQYF TGTGCCAGCAGTTTATCAATCCCGCAGGGGGCCTACGAGCAGTACTTC
TRBJ2-4 TRBV5-1 few TRBD2 CASSLGGTSGLGEQYF TGCGCCAGCAGCTTGGGAGGGACTAGCGGGCTCGGGGAGCAGTACTTC
TRBJ2-1 TRBV9 - TRBD2 CASSGTSGTSVYNEQFF TGTGCCAGCAGCGGGACTTCCGGGACTAGCGTCTACAATGAGCAGTTCTTC
TRBJ2-4 TRBV4-3 few - CASSQDFRGNVAENIQYF TGCGCCAGCAGCCAAGATTTTCGCGGGAATGTGGCCGAAAACATTCAGTACTTC
TRBJ2-5 TRBV11-1 - - CASSFRVTGVETQYF TGTGCCAGCAGCTTTCGGGTGACGGGTGTCGAGACCCAGTACTTC
TRBJ2-7 TRBV10-3 - - CAISESAGPYEQYF TGTGCCATCAGTGAGTCGGCAGGACCCTACGAGCAGTACTTC
TRBJ2-6 TRBV6-5 - - CASSYGTHLASGANVLTF TGTGCCAGCAGTTACGGTACACATCTAGCTTCTGGGGCCAACGTCCTGACTTTC
TRBJ1-2 TRBV7-2 few TRBD1 CASSRGGASNYGYTF TGTGCCAGCAGCCGAGGGGGCGCCTCTAACTATGGCTACACCTTC
TRBJ2-3 TRBV27 - - CASSQRITRSDTQYF TGTGCCAGCAGCCAACGAATTACTAGATCAGATACGCAGTATTTT
TRBJ2-5 TRBV12-3/TRBV12-4 - - CASSFAQGLQETQYF TGTGCCAGCAGTTTTGCACAGGGTCTCCAAGAGACCCAGTACTTC
TRBJ2-1 TRBV20-1 - TRBD2 CSARKREFSNEQFF TGCAGTGCTAGAAAGCGGGAGTTCTCCAATGAGCAGTTCTTC
TRBJ2-3 TRBV18 - - CASSPRLLADTQYF TGTGCCAGCTCACCGCGGTTACTAGCAGATACGCAGTATTTT
TRBJ1-1 TRBV2 - TRBD1 CASRARTGGNTEAFF TGTGCCAGCAGAGCCCGGACAGGGGGGAACACTGAAGCTTTCTTT
TRBJ2-1 TRBV10-3 - - CAISESGSANEQFF TGTGCCATCAGTGAGTCCGGGTCTGCAAATGAGCAGTTCTTC